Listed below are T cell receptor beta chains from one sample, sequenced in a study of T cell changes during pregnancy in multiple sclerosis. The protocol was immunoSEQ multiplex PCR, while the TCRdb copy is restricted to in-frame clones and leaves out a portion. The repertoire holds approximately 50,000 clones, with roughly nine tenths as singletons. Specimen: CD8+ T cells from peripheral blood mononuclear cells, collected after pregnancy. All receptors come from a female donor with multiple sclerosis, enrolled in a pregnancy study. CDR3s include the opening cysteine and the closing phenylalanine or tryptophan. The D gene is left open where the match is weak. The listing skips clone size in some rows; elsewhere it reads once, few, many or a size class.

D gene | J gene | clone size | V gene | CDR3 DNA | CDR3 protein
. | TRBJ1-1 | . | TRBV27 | TGTGCCAGCAGTTCCCTGGGGGGGAACACTGAAGCTTTCTTT | CASSSLGGNTEAFF
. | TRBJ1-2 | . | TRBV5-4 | TGTGCCAGCAGCTTTGGGTCAGGCGGCTACACCTTC | CASSFGSGGYTF
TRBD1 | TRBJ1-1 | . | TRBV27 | TGTGCCAGCAGTTTATCGGGACAGGGTACGAACACTGAAGCTTTCTTT | CASSLSGQGTNTEAFF
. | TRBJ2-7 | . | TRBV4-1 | TGCGCCAGCAGGCAAGTAGTGACAGGGAGGTCCTACGAGCAGTACTTC | CASRQVVTGRSYEQYF
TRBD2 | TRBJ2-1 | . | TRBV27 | TGTGCCAGCAGCCTCGCTAGCGGGGGATACAATGAGCAGTTCTTC | CASSLASGGYNEQFF
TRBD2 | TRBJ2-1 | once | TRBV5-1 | TGCGCCAGCAGCTTAAGCGGGGCCAACAATGAGCAGTTCTTC | CASSLSGANNEQFF
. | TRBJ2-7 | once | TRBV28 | TGTGCCAGCAGTTCCCCCCCGGACAGCGCCTACGAGCAGTACTTC | CASSSPPDSAYEQYF
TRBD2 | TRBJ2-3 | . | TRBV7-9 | TGTGCCAGCAGCTGGCTGGCGGGGGTCACAGATACGCAGTATTTT | CASSWLAGVTDTQYF
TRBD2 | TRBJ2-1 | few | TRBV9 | TGTGCCAGCAGCATTACTAGCGGGGGGAACAATGAGCAGTTCTTC | CASSITSGGNNEQFF
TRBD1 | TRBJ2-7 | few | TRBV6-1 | TGTGCCAGCACTCGCGAGGAGACAGGGCTCGAGCAGTACTTC | CASTREETGLEQYF
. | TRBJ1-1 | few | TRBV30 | TGTGCCTGGGGTAGGGGAGGATATGAAGCTTTCTTT | CAWGRGGYEAFF
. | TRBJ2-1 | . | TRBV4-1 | TGCGCCAGCAGCAGCACCCGGGCGGGGGCAGACTCCTACAATGAGCAGTTCTTC | CASSSTRAGADSYNEQFF
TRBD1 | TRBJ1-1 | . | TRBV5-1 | TGCGCCAGCAGCTGGGTCACAGGGGGGGCTGAAGCTTTCTTT | CASSWVTGGAEAFF
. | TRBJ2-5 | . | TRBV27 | TGTGCCGGTGCTGGCGAGGCGGGCCAAGAGACCCAGTACTTC | CAGAGEAGQETQYF
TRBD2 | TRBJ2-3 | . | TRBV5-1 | TGCGCCAGCAGCTTGGGGCGGGGGGAATTGACAGATACGCAGTATTTT | CASSLGRGELTDTQYF
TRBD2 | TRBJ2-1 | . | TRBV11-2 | TGTGCCAGCAGCTTAGATCTGTGGCCTTCAAGCGGGGGGGGCAATGAGCAGTTCTTC | CASSLDLWPSSGGGNEQFF